This entry describes one TCR beta chain. Its target is not known. The germline V and J ends were trimmed by 4 bases and 8 bases, with 17 bases remaining between them. The CDR3 is 14 residues long. The germline V gene encodes CDR1 LNHDA and CDR2 SQIVND (reference sequence). The record originates from a study of graft-versus-host responses after intestinal transplantation. As for the study in general: Each transplant was multivisceral, liver-intestinal, or isolated intestinal. Each recipient received anti-thymocyte globulin induction, then tacrolimus and steroids for approximately three years.

Measured with immunoSEQ multiplex PCR; TCRdb has only the in-frame clones, and not every one. This sample yields approximately 40,000 clones, of which about 90% are seen a single time; 2% to 2.5% belongs to the top ten. Study-wide points: The marrow of recipients harbored GvH clones, and ileum or blood showed some of them first.

The specimen was PBMCs, collected 300 to 320 days after intestinal transplant. This TCR was recovered from a human patient who received an intestinal transplant, so some T cells may come from the graft donor. The chain employs TRBV19 and TRBJ1-1, with D hard to call. The CDR3 coding sequence is TGTGCCAGTAGTAGCTACGACAAGCCCAAGGAAGCTTTCTTT. Protein sequence: CASSSYDKPKEAFF.